This T cell receptor beta chain was documented in a study of blood T cell repertoires in COVID-19. Study-wide background: Nucleic acid was either cDNA or gDNA, and it came from T cells, B-cell-depleted T cells, or PBMCs.

This table comes from immunoSEQ multiplex PCR, and its TCRdb copy is limited to in-frame clones, with some not included. The profile shows hundreds of thousands of clones, 80% to 90% of them singletons. Participants were aged roughly 18 to 100 years from around 25 US areas. Cohorts were determined from participant-reported clinical history. Per germline, CDR1 MNHEY and CDR2 SMNVEV (reference sequence). The trim removed 2 bases at V and 0 bases at J, leaving 9 bases unmatched. The CDR3 is 19 amino acids. Source material: PBMCs or T cells enriched from blood (not recorded which). The chain employs TRBV27 and TRBJ2-1, with 11 bases lining up with TRBD2. The TCR comes from a man aged 18 to 29 who had recovered from COVID-19. In DNA form, the CDR3 reads TGTGCCAGCAGTTTAGCTCTAGCGGGGGGAAGTTACTCCTACAATGAGCAGTTCTTC. Translated, it gives CASSLALAGGSYSYNEQFF.